Listed below are T cell receptor beta chains from one sample, sequenced in a study of shared clonotypes between healthy human individuals. The table came from immunoSEQ multiplex PCR; TCRdb's copy has only in-frame clones and leaves some out. Among approximately 600,000 clones listed, roughly 96% were seen once. Sequencing input: naive CD8+ T cells sorted from blood. These receptors all stem from a woman aged 25 to 39 in good health. Both conserved end residues are part of each CDR3. Fields, in order: J gene, clone size, D gene, V gene, CDR3 protein, CDR3 DNA. A D gene is named only where the DNA matches it firmly. For some rows the clone size is stated as once, few or many, or as a class when expanded; others skip it.

>TRBJ2-2|.|.|TRBV11-2
CASSPPVLGRVGELFF
TGTGCCAGCAGCCCCCCGGTACTAGGTCGAGTCGGGGAGCTGTTTTTT
>TRBJ2-7|once|.|TRBV5-1
CASSLAAGLLYEQYF
TGCGCCAGCAGCTTGGCCGCCGGGCTACTTTACGAGCAGTACTTC
>TRBJ2-7|.|TRBD1|TRBV19
CASSLGQGNYEQYF
TGTGCCAGTAGTCTGGGACAGGGAAACTACGAGCAGTACTTC
>TRBJ2-1|.|.|TRBV5-6
CASSLLLGWVEFF
TGTGCCAGCAGCTTGTTGCTGGGGTGGGTGGAGTTCTTC
>TRBJ1-2|.|.|TRBV29-1
CSVHGAGIYGYTF
TGCAGCGTTCATGGGGCAGGCATTTATGGCTACACCTTC
>TRBJ2-7|.|.|TRBV11-2
CASSLGKGELTYEQYF
TGTGCCAGCAGCTTAGGAAAGGGTGAATTGACCTACGAGCAGTACTTC
>TRBJ2-2|.|.|TRBV18
CASPGITGELFF
TGTGCCAGCCCCGGGATCACCGGGGAGCTGTTTTTT
>TRBJ1-4|.|.|TRBV2
CASSSVQGQVSDEKLFF
TGTGCCAGCAGTTCCGTCCAGGGGCAGGTGTCAGATGAAAAACTGTTTTTT
>TRBJ1-6|.|.|TRBV28
CASSPSRLSPLHF
TGTGCCAGCAGTCCCTCCCGTCTTTCACCCCTCCACTTT
>TRBJ2-7|once|.|TRBV29-1
CSVVAALSSYEQYF
TGCAGCGTTGTAGCCGCTTTGAGCTCCTACGAGCAGTACTTC
>TRBJ1-1|.|TRBD1|TRBV19
CASSMGQGDTEAFF
TGTGCCAGTAGTATGGGACAGGGGGACACTGAAGCTTTCTTT
>TRBJ1-1|.|.|TRBV4-1
CASSQDPGGNTEAFF
TGCGCCAGCAGCCAAGATCCCGGAGGGAACACTGAAGCTTTCTTT
>TRBJ2-3|.|.|TRBV25-1
CATTGALGTDTQYF
TGTGCCACAACGGGGGCGTTGGGTACAGATACGCAGTATTTT
>TRBJ2-7|.|TRBD2|TRBV28
CASSEPPGTSGSYEQYF
TGTGCCAGCAGTGAACCCCCCGGGACTAGCGGGAGCTACGAGCAGTACTTC
>TRBJ1-1|.|.|TRBV29-1
CSVDRGVNTEAFF
TGCAGCGTTGATAGGGGCGTGAACACTGAAGCTTTCTTT
>TRBJ2-7|.|.|TRBV28
CASSLVLDGSYEQYF
TGTGCCAGCAGCCTCGTCTTGGACGGCTCCTACGAGCAGTACTTC
>TRBJ2-1|.|.|TRBV7-6
CASSLHLDSIYNEQFF
TGTGCCAGCAGCTTACACCTGGACAGCATCTACAATGAGCAGTTCTTC
>TRBJ2-1|.|TRBD2|TRBV29-1
CSVVGRGSGEQFF
TGCAGCGTTGTAGGGCGGGGGAGTGGTGAGCAGTTCTTC
>TRBJ1-1|.|.|TRBV6-6
CASSEQGEAFF
TGTGCCAGCAGTGAACAGGGAGAAGCTTTCTTT
>TRBJ2-7|.|TRBD2|TRBV5-6
CASSLAGLAASYEQYF
TGTGCCAGCAGCTTGGCGGGACTAGCGGCATCCTACGAGCAGTACTTC
>TRBJ2-2|.|.|TRBV29-1
CSAETVNTGELFF
TGCAGCGCTGAGACAGTGAACACCGGGGAGCTGTTTTTT
>TRBJ2-7|.|.|TRBV10-2
CASSESHSYEQYF
TGCGCCAGCAGTGAGTCCCACTCCTACGAGCAGTACTTC
>TRBJ2-2|.|TRBD2|TRBV7-7
CASSPTSGRAGNTGELFF
TGTGCCAGCAGCCCTACTAGCGGGAGGGCCGGGAACACCGGGGAGCTGTTTTTT
>TRBJ1-5|once|.|TRBV28
CASSLRGVNQPQHF
TGTGCCAGCAGTTTGCGAGGGGTCAATCAGCCCCAGCATTTT
>TRBJ1-5|.|.|TRBV6-6
CASSYVQSNQPQHF
TGTGCCAGCAGTTATGTTCAGAGCAATCAGCCCCAGCATTTT
>TRBJ1-2|.|TRBD1|TRBV5-3
CARSLPFLGRGQRGNYGYTF
TGTGCCAGAAGCTTACCGTTCTTGGGCAGGGGGCAAAGAGGGAACTATGGCTACACCTTC
>TRBJ2-7|.|TRBD2|TRBV27
CASRRETSGYEQYF
TGTGCCAGCAGGCGTGAGACTAGCGGTTACGAGCAGTACTTC
>TRBJ2-7|.|TRBD1|TRBV28
CASSFRAGGNEQYF
TGTGCCAGCAGTTTTAGGGCAGGGGGCAACGAGCAGTACTTC
>TRBJ2-5|.|TRBD1|TRBV19
CASSTGTGYGETQYF
TGTGCCAGTAGTACAGGGACAGGGTATGGGGAGACCCAGTACTTC
>TRBJ2-5|once|.|TRBV7-8
CASSERETQYF
TGTGCCAGCAGCGAAAGGGAGACCCAGTACTTC
>TRBJ2-7|.|.|TRBV19
CASSIRPDYEQYF
TGTGCCAGTAGTATTCGCCCGGACTACGAGCAGTACTTC
>TRBJ2-1|.|TRBD2|TRBV15
CATSPTSGRIEQFF
TGTGCCACCAGCCCGACTAGCGGGAGGATCGAGCAGTTCTTC